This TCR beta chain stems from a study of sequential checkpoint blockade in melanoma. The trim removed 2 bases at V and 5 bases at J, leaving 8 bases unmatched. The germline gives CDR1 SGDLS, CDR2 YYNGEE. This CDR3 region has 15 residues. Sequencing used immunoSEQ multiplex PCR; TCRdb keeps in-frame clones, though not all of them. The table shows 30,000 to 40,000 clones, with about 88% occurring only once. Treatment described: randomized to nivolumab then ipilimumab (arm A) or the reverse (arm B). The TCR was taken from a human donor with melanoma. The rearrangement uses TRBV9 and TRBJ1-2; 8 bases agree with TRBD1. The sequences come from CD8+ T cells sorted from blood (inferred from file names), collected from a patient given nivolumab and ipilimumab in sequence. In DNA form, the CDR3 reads TGTGCCAGCAGCGTCGGACAGGGAGGAGGGTATGGCTACACCTTC. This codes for CASSVGQGGGYGYTF. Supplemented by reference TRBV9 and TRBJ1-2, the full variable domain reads DSGVTQTPKHLITATGQRVTLRCSPRSGDLSVYWYQQSLDQGLQFLIQYYNGEERAKGNILERFSAQQFPDLHSELNLSSLELGDSALYFCASSVGQGGGYGYTFGSGTRLTVV.